This T cell receptor beta chain was sequenced during a study of identical twins. This clonotype was detected only a few times. Its antigen is not known. Whole-study results and caveats: Zero-insertion analyses could be partly confounded by invariant MAIT and iNKT cells.

The CDR3 contains 16 residues. The ends were cut back, 11 bases at V and 7 bases at J, with 27 bases in the middle. From germline, CDR1 is SEHNR and CDR2 FQNEAQ (reference sequence). A universal primer site came from template switching; cDNA carried unique molecular identifiers. TCRdb re-analysed the 5' RACE reads in MiXCR, keeping a single row per CDR3 protein. The sample lists a few hundred thousand distinct CDR3 sequences, more than 9% seen once, with around 7.8% in the top ten. This same sample was also taken into another study, of yellow fever vaccine responses in identical twins.

The sample comprised CD8+ T cells sorted from blood. The source of this sequence is a woman aged 18-29 years in good health. The chain is built from TRBV7-9 and TRBJ2-1, with D perhaps given as TRBD1 or TRBD2 (5 bases each). The CDR3 reads CASRPRGPTLFNEQFF. The DNA of the CDR3 is TGTGCCTCCCGGCCGAGGGGCCCCACCCTCTTTAATGAGCAGTTCTTC. Supplemented by reference TRBV7-9 and TRBJ2-1, the full variable domain reads DTGVSQNPRHKITKRGQNVTFRCDPISEHNRLYWYRQTLGQGPEFLTYFQNEAQLEKSRLLSDRFSAERPKGSFSTLEIQRTEQGDSAMYLCASRPRGPTLFNEQFFGPGTRLTVL.